The present T cell receptor (beta chain) was sequenced within a study of T cell responses to AZD1222 COVID-19 vaccine. The data were produced by immunoSEQ multiplex PCR, yet TCRdb's version contains in-frame clones alone and is incomplete. Found here are 150,000 or so clones, around 92% of them singletons; the top ten hold around 1.9%. The starting material was peripheral blood, obtained on day 0 of AZD1222 vaccination. The clonotype comes from an adult in good health.

Written as DNA, the CDR3 is TGTGCTAGTGGTTTGGTACGGGATGGACAGGCCGTAGCCGTGCATACGCAGTATTTT. Protein product: CASGLVRDGQAVAVHTQYF. The chain is built from TRBV12-5 and TRBJ2-3; TRBD1 matches at 7 bases. The CDR3 totals 19 residues. With 0 bases clipped from V and 7 bases from J, the junction kept 19 bases outside the gene matches. Germline V CDR1 and CDR2: LGHNT, FRNRAP.